This T cell receptor beta chain was captured in a study of T-cell reconstitution after alpha-beta-depleted transplantation in children. Construction of the TCRbeta library involved unique molecular identifiers. TCRdb reprocessed the PCR reads via MiXCR and lists one record per CDR3 protein. The data hold 190,000 or so distinct CDR3 sequences, with roughly 14% observed a single time. The CDR3 length is 15 residues. The ends were cut back, 3 bases at V and 2 bases at J, with 12 bases in the middle. Germline CDR1 is MNHEY and CDR2 is SVGAGI. This clonotype has at least ten counts. The TCR comes from a human donor who donated a stem cell graft to a child with acute lymphoblastic leukemia. The chain joins TRBV6-5 to TRBJ2-3; D gene unclear. Sequenced here: PBMCs from the stem cell graft donor, sampled from the stem cell graft. CDR3 bases: TGTGCCAGCAGTTATTCTGGTGCTATCACAGATACGCAGTATTTT. This codes for CASSYSGAITDTQYF.